The TCR beta chain described here comes from a study of breast tumors, draining lymph nodes, adjacent tissues. Axillary draining lymph nodes of breast cancer patients supplied the node samples. TCRdb used MiXCR to reprocess the multiplex PCR reads, holding one entry per CDR3 protein. The table has about 220,000 distinct CDR3 sequences, 34% seen once. Trimming left V 7 bases short and J 5 bases short, with 23 bases between. The CDR3 totals 16 residues. Germline loops: CDR1 SNHLY, CDR2 FYNNEI. Source material: axillary lymph node tissue. The rearrangement joins TRBV2 to TRBJ1-2; D remains unclear. The TCR comes from a female donor with breast cancer. Some clones in this sample may be carry-over from other donors' samples. The CDR3 spells CASNNAMANVWYGYTF. CDR3 bases: TGTGCCAGCAATAACGCGATGGCCAACGTCTGGTATGGCTACACCTTC.